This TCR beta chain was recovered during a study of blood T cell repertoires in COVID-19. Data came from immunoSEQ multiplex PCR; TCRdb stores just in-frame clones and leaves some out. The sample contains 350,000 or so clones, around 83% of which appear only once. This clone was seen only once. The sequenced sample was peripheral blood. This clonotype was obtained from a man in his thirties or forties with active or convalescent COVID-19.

Written as DNA, the CDR3 is TGTGCCAGCAGGCCGACAGGGCGACTCGGAGGCCATGAAAAACTGTTTTTT. This codes for CASRPTGRLGGHEKLFF. The chain recombines TRBV7-9 with TRBJ1-4, with 7 nucleotides matching TRBD1. The CDR3 loop spans 17 amino acids. V was pared by 6 bases and J by 6 bases, with 16 bases of the junction left unmatched. Germline V gives CDR1 SEHNR, CDR2 FQNEAQ (reference sequence).